This TCR beta chain comes out of a study of control samples from healthy donors and cancer patients. TCRdb's copy holds only in-frame clones and misses some; the assay was immunoSEQ multiplex PCR. The sample comprises about 120,000 clones, roughly nine tenths of which are singletons, and 1.1% rests with the top ten. The V segment lost 2 bases and the J segment 8 bases; nucleotides outside the gene matches: 4. This CDR3 region has 14 residues. The germline V gene encodes CDR1 SGHRS and CDR2 YFSETQ. This sequence originates from a woman between 50 and 59 years old with colorectal cancer. Sequenced: PBMCs. The chain has TRBV5-1 and TRBJ1-6; TRBD1 agrees at 7 bases. The CDR3 protein is CASSLGGADSPLHF. Written as DNA, the CDR3 is TGCGCCAGCAGCTTAGGGGGCGCGGATTCACCCCTCCACTTT.